This TCR beta chain was captured by sequencing in a study of neurological immune-mediated disorders. The sample holds many counts of this clonotype. The antigen remains unidentified. V dropped 2 bases and J dropped 1 base, with 13 bases sitting between them. The germline V gene encodes CDR1 SGHRS and CDR2 YFSETQ. This CDR3 region has 15 residues. Points from the study as a whole: Multiple sclerosis was found to have the least TCR clonal expansion, below healthy controls, and HTLV-1-associated myelopathy the most.

With 10-nucleotide random UMIs, 5'RACE was used to make the cDNA. TCRdb fed the 5' RACE reads into MiXCR, producing one record per CDR3 protein. The sample yields tens of thousands of distinct CDR3 sequences, 9.4% seen once. In Maryland, USA, blood bank volunteers were the healthy controls. The specimen was PBMCs. The chain recombines TRBV5-1 with TRBJ2-7; the D gene is possibly TRBD2 (6 bases). This sequence originates from a man between 50 and 59 years old in good health. The CDR3 sequence is CASSFGLTLSYEQYF. The CDR3 coding sequence is TGCGCCAGCAGCTTCGGACTAACGCTTTCCTACGAGCAGTACTTC.